The source of this T cell receptor beta chain is a study of PD-L1 blockade in urothelial cancer. Across the study: Males with urothelial cancer arising in the bladder constituted about 85% of the roughly 30 patients.

Only in-frame clones appear in the TCRdb table, and some are missing; sequencing was by immunoSEQ multiplex PCR. The sample includes 70,000 to 75,000 clones, roughly 80% of them seen just once. Germline CDR1 and CDR2: MNHNS and SASEGT. V was cut by 4 bases and J by 8 bases, with 11 bases left in between. The CDR3 is 12 amino acids. A few counts support this clone. This rearrangement joins TRBV6-1 to TRBJ1-2, with a possible D match to TRBD1 (6 bases). The sample was PBMCs, taken around atezolizumab (anti-PD-L1) treatment. This clonotype was sampled from a man between 65 and 85 years old with urothelial cancer. The CDR3 protein is CASSATGIGYTF. Written as DNA, the CDR3 is TGTGCCAGCAGTGCTACAGGGATCGGCTACACCTTC.